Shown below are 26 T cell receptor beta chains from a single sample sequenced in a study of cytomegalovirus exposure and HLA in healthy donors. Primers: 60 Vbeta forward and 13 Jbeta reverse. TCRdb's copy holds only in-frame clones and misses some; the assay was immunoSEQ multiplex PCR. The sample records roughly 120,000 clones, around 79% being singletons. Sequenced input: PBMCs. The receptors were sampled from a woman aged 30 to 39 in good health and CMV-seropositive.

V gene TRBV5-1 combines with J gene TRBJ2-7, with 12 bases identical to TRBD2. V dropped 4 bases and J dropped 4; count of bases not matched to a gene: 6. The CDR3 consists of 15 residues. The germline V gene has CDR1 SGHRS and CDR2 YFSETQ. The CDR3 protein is CASSVGTSGFYEQYF. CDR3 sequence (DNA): TGCGCCAGCAGCGTCGGGACTAGCGGGTTTTACGAGCAGTACTTC.

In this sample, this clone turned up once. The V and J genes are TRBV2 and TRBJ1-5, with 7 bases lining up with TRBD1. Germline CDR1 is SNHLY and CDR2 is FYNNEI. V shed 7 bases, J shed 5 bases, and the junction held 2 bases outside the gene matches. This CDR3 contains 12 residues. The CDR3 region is CASTGGDQPQHF. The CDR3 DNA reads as TGTGCCAGCACAGGGGGTGATCAGCCCCAGCATTTT.

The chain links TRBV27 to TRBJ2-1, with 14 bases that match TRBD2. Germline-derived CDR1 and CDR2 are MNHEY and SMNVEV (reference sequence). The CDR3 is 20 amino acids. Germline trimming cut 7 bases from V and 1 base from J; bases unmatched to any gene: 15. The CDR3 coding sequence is TGTGCCAGCACAAGCTGGACTAGCGGGGGGCCCGGGGGTTCCTACAATGAGCAGTTCTTC. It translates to CASTSWTSGGPGGSYNEQFF.

CDR3 DNA sequence: TGCGCCAGCAGCATGGGACAGGGATCCCCCGAGCAGTACTTC. This sequence encodes CASSMGQGSPEQYF. This chain connects TRBV5-1 to TRBJ2-7; 9 bases fit TRBD1. The CDR3 totals 14 residues. The trim removed 4 bases at V and 6 bases at J, leaving 8 bases unmatched. Per the germline V gene, CDR1 is SGHRS and CDR2 is YFSETQ.

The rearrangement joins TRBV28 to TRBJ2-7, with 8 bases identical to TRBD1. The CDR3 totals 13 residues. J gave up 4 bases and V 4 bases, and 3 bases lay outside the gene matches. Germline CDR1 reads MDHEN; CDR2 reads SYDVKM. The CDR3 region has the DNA TGTGCCAGCAGTTCAGGGGGCTTTTACGAGCAGTACTTC. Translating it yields CASSSGGFYEQYF.

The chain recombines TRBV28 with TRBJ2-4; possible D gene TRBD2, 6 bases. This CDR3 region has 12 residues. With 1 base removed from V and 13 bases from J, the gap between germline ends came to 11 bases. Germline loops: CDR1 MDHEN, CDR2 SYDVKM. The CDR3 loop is CASSLSGDQQYF. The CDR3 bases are TGTGCCAGCAGTTTATCGGGAGATCAACAGTACTTC. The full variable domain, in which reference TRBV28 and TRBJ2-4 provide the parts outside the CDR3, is DVKVTQSSRYLVKRTGEKVFLECVQDMDHENMFWYRQDPGLGLRLIYFSYDVKMKEKGDIPEGYSVSREKKERFSLILESASTNQTSMYLCASSLSGDQQYFGAGTRLSVL.

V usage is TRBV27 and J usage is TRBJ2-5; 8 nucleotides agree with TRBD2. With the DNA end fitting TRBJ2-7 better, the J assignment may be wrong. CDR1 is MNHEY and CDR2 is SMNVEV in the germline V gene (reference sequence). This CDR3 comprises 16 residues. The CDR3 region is CASSLRGGGLSYEQYF. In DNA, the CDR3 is TGTGCCAGCAGTTTACGGGGCGGGGGGCTTTCGTACGAGCAGTACTTC.

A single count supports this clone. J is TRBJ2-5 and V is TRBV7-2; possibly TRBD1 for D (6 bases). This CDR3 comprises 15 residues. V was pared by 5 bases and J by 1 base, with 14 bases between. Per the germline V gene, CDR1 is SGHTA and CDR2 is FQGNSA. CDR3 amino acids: CASSPGQTLQETQYF. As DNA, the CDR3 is TGTGCCAGCAGCCCCGGACAGACTCTCCAAGAGACCCAGTACTTC.

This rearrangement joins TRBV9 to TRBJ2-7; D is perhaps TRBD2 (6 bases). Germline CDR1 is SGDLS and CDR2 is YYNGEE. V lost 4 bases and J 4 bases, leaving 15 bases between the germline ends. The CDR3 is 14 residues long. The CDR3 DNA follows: TGTGCCAGCAGCCCCGGCGGGCGGGGATACGAGCAGTACTTC. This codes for CASSPGGRGYEQYF.

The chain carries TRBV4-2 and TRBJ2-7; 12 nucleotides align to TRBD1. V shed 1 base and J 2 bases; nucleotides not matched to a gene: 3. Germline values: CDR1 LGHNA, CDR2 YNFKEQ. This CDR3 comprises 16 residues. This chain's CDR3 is CASSQVRDRGPYEQYF. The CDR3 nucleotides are TGTGCCAGCAGCCAAGTTAGGGACAGGGGGCCCTACGAGCAGTACTTC.

Here the CDR3 reads CASSQEVGYRRGTQYF. CDR3 sequence (DNA): TGCGCCAGCAGCCAAGAAGTTGGCTACCGCCGGGGGACGCAGTATTTT. The chain links TRBV4-3 to TRBJ2-3; weak D call: TRBD2 (6 bases). The CDR3 runs to 16 residues. Trimming removed 0 bases from V and 9 bases from J, with 19 bases in between. Germline CDR1 is LGHNA and CDR2 is YSLEER.

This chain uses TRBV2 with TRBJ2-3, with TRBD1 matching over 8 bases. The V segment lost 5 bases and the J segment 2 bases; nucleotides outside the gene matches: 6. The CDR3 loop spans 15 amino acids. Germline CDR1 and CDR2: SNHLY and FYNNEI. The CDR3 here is CASSPWTGHTDTQYF. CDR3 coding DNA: TGTGCCAGCAGTCCCTGGACAGGGCACACAGATACGCAGTATTTT. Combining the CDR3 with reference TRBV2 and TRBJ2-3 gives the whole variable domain EPEVTQTPSHQVTQMGQEVILRCVPISNHLYFYWYRQILGQKVEFLVSFYNNEISEKSEIFDDQFSVERPDGSNFTLKIRSTKLEDSAMYFCASSPWTGHTDTQYFGPGTRLTVL.

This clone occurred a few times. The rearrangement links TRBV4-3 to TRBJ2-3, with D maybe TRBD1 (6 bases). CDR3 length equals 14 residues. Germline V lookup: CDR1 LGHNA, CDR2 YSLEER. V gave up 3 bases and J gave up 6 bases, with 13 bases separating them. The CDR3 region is CASSQLGAPDTQYF. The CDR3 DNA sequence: TGCGCCAGCAGCCAGTTGGGGGCCCCGGATACGCAGTATTTT.

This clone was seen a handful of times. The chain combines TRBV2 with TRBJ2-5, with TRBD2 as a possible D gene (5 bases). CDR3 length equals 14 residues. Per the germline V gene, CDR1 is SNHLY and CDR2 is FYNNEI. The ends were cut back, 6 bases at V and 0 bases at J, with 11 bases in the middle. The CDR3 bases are TGTGCCAGCAGAGGACTGATGTACCAAGAGACCCAGTACTTC. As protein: CASRGLMYQETQYF. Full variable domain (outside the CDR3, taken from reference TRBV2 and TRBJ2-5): EPEVTQTPSHQVTQMGQEVILRCVPISNHLYFYWYRQILGQKVEFLVSFYNNEISEKSEIFDDQFSVERPDGSNFTLKIRSTKLEDSAMYFCASRGLMYQETQYFGPGTRLLVL.

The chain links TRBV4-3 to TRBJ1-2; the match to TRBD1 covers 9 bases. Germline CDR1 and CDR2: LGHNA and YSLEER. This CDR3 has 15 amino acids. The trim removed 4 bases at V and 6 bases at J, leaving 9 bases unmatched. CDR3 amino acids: CASSLRTGGYDGYTF. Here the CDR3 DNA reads TGCGCCAGCAGCCTACGAACAGGGGGCTATGATGGCTACACCTTC.

The CDR3 bases are TGTGCCAGCAGTTTCGAAGGACATAACACCGGGGAGCTGTTTTTT. As protein: CASSFEGHNTGELFF. This chain uses TRBV6-1 with TRBJ2-2, with a possible D match to TRBD1 (5 bases). The CDR3 is 15 amino acids. Per germline, CDR1 MNHNS and CDR2 SASEGT. V was trimmed by 5 bases and J by 2 bases, leaving 12 bases between them.

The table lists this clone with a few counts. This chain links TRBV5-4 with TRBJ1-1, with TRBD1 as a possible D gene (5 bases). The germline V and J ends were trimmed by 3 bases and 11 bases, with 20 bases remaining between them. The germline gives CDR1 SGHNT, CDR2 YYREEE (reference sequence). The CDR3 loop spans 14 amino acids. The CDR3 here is CASSWGGRGTRAFF. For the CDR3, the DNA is TGTGCCAGCAGCTGGGGGGGACGGGGCACGAGGGCTTTCTTT. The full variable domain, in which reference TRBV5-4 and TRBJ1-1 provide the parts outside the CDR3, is ETGVTQSPTHLIKTRGQQVTLRCSSQSGHNTVSWYQQALGQGPQFIFQYYREEENGRGNFPPRFSGLQFPNYSSELNVNALELDDSALYLCASSWGGRGTRAFFGQGTRLTVV.

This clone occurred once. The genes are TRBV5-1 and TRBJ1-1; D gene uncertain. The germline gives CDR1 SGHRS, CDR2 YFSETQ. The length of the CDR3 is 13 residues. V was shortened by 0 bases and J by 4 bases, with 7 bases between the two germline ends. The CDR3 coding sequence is TGCGCCAGCAGCTTGGATGGCAGCACTGAAGCTTTCTTT. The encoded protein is CASSLDGSTEAFF.

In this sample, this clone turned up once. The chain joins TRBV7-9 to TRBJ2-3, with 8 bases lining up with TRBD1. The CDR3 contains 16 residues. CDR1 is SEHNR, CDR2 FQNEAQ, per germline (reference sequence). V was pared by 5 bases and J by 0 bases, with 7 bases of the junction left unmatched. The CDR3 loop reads CASSPRTGSSTDTQYF. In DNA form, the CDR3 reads TGTGCCAGCAGCCCTCGGACAGGGTCTAGCACAGATACGCAGTATTTT.

CDR3 nucleotide sequence: TGCGCCAGCAGCCAAGGGGCAACGGCTCGGGGCTATGGCTACACCTTC. Translated, it gives CASSQGATARGYGYTF. V usage is TRBV4-1 and J usage is TRBJ1-2; D unresolved. Germline lookup yields CDR1 MGHRA and CDR2 YSYEKL. This CDR3 comprises 16 residues. V lost 1 base to trimming and J lost 4 bases, with 16 bases between them.

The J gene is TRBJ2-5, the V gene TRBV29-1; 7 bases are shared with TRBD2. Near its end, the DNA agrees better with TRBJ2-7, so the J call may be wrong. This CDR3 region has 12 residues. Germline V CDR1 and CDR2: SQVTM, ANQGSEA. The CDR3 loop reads CSVASGPYEQYF. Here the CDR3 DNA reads TGCAGCGTTGCTAGCGGCCCCTACGAGCAGTACTTC.

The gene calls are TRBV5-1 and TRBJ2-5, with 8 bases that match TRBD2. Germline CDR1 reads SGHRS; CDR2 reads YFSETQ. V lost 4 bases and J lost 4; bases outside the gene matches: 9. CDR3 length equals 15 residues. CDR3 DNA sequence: TGCGCCAGCAGCGCGGGGGGCGGCTTTCGAGAGACCCAGTACTTC. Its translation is CASSAGGGFRETQYF.

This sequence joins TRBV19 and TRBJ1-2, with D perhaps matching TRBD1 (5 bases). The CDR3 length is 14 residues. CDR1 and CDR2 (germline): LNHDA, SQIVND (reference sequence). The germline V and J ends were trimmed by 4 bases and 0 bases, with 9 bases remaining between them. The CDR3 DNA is TGTGCCAGTAGTAGAGCACAGGCTAACTATGGCTACACCTTC. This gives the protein CASSRAQANYGYTF. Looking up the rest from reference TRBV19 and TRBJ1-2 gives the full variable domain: DGGITQSPKYLFRKEGQNVTLSCEQNLNHDAMYWYRQDPGQGLRLIYYSQIVNDFQKGDIAEGYSVSREKKESFPLTVTSAQKNPTAFYLCASSRAQANYGYTFGSGTRLTVV.

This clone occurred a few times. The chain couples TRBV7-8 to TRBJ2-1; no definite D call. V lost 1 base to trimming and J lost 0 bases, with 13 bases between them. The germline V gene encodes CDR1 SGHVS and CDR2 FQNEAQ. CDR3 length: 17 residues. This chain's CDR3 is CASSLVSYPSSYNEQFF. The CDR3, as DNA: TGTGCCAGCAGCTTAGTTTCCTACCCGAGCTCCTACAATGAGCAGTTCTTC.

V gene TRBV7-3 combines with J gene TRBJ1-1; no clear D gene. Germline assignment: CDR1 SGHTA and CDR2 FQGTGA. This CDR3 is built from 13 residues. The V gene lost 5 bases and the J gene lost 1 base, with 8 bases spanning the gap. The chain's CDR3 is CASSGEANTEAFF. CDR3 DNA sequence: TGTGCCAGCAGCGGTGAGGCGAACACTGAAGCTTTCTTT. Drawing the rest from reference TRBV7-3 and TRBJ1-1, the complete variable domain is GAGVSQTPSNKVTEKGKYVELRCDPISGHTALYWYRQSLGQGPEFLIYFQGTGAADDSGLPNDRFFAVRPEGSVSTLKIQRTERGDSAVYLCASSGEANTEAFFGQGTRLTVV.

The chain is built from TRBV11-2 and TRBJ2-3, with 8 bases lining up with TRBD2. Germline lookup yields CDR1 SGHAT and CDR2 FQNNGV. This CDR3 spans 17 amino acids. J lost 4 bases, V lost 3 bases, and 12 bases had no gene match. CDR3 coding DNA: TGTGCCAGCAGCTTCCCGGGGGGGGGCCGGGGACCAGATACGCAGTATTTT. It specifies CASSFPGGGRGPDTQYF.